The entry that follows covers one T cell receptor beta chain sequence. Its binding antigen is unknown. There are no base qualities to consult, and no much larger clone falls within one base. Donors were healthy HIV-negative adults with no recently reported acute infections or vaccinations. Every donor was a Caucasian adult living in Nashville, Tennessee, USA. CD4+ T cells were enriched by magnetic negative selection; naive cells were then positively selected on CD45RA, and the negative fraction formed the memory subset. After blood collection by leukapheresis, PBMCs were isolated using Ficoll-Histopaque density gradient centrifugation and then cryopreserved in the vapor phase of liquid nitrogen. Purity and quantity of every magnetically sorted T cell population were checked by analytical flow cytometry. From each sorted fraction, genomic DNA was isolated and quantified by UV absorbance on a Nanodrop 2000c.

Trimming costs V 0 bases and J 0 bases, and their ends lie 13 bases apart. Via the germline V gene, CDR1 is SGHRS and CDR2 YFSETQ. Inclusive of the bounding cysteine and phenylalanine, the CDR3 is 17 residues long. Only the CDR3 portion is preserved as DNA: 51 bases, with reading frame beginning at the first base. Using the deep immunoSEQ assay, multiplex PCR amplified TCR CDR3 regions from genomic DNA. For each cell subset, the extracted genomic DNA was distributed evenly across all wells of several immunoSEQ 96-well plates, and each plate served as one replicate. For sorted subsets, each replicate PCR was loaded with about 0.2 ug genomic DNA, equivalent to some 31,000 T cell genomes. Purified libraries were quantified with a Qubit 3.0 fluorometer, sized on a Bioanalyzer 2100, and re-quantified with the KAPA Library Quantification kit. A separate single-read 150-cycle Illumina NextSeq 550 flow cell was used to sequence each immunoSEQ 96-well plate. Processing in the source paper ran as follows. Because the immunoSEQ output included only junctional sequences and no quality scores, the filtering could not be the same as the filtering used for full-length reads. To assign V/J genes and CDR3, sequences were annotated against IMGT germline references using PyIR, a Python wrapper for IgBLAST v1.9. Reads were filtered out if the reads had weak V/J assignments (E-value above 1e-6), no CDR3, stop codons, out-of-frame junctions, or ambiguous translated residues. V3J clonotypes were defined by identical inferred V gene, J gene, and CDR3 amino acid sequence. Percentage overlap between repertoires was calculated by dividing the number of shared unique clonotypes by the size of the smaller repertoire. Repertoire richness was assessed with RTK rarefaction, the Chao1 estimator, and Recon v2.1 estimates of unobserved clonotypes. For all TCRbeta clonotypes obtained by the gDNA method from a handful of donors, generation probabilities were computed with OLGA. This is the immuneACCESS table as TCRdb keeps it, with only in-frame sequences that have V and J called. A part of the clones is gone; compared with another copy, unresolved V genes explain less than half, and the rest is unexplained. V and J calls and clone size are as listed in that table; D and trimming were resolved from the DNA. The sample includes 2 million to 3 million clones, with roughly nine tenths observed a single time. In total, the top ten clones hold around 0.14% of the sample.

This sample was included in a study of shared clonotypes between healthy human individuals (TCRdb year 2020). Background for the entire study: A couple of women and a few men aged 18 to 49 years were included in the cohort. For each donor, CD4 naive and CD4 memory were each given three plates, CD8 naive was given two plates, and CD8 memory was given one plate. To estimate repertoire size and how much clonotypes are shared between individuals, the study performed deep sequencing of blood TCR repertoires from about five healthy adults. To increase sequencing depth and limit assay-specific biases, different laboratories used diverse techniques to prepare libraries and sequence TCR repertoires. Per donor, leukapheresis produced somewhere between about 0.9 and 9.5 billion PBMCs. Here is what the overall study found, with its caveats: Based on pairwise subsampling, the degree of clonotype sharing among donors was expected to be affected by sequencing depth. Compared with non-shared clonotypes, the clonotypes found in all four sorted-subset donors had higher generation probabilities. Even with the large sequencing depth, rarefaction of the sorted-subset datasets indicated that sequencing was incomplete. Because the study included only a small number of donors, the genetic and exposure-history diversity represented was limited. Only blood was sampled, and tissue TCR repertoires likely differ from those in blood. Naive subsets generally had larger estimated clonotype richness than memory subsets did. Sharing across several donors was observed for approximately 5% of naive CD4, over 3% of naive CD8, 2% to 2.5% of memory CD4, and approximately 0.41% of memory CD8 clonotypes.

Sequencing used naive CD4+ T cells sorted from blood. The cell subset or site label for this specimen denotes: CD45RA+ positively selected. The sequence came from a man aged 18 to 29 in good health. The V gene is TRBV5-1 and the J gene is TRBJ1-3, and perhaps TRBD1 as D gene, on 5 matching bases. The nucleotides are TGCGCCAGCAGCTTGGTCGGGGCATCGAGCTCTGGAAACACCATATATTTT. This gives the protein CASSLVGASSSGNTIYF.